Listed below are T cell receptor beta chains from one sample, sequenced in a study of cytomegalovirus exposure and HLA in healthy donors. Sequenced by immunoSEQ multiplex PCR; TCRdb stores in-frame clones only, minus some. The table records 60,000 to 95,000 clones, about four fifths of them present only once. Specimen: PBMCs. The origin of the receptors is a woman aged 40 to 49 in good health and CMV-seropositive. CDR3s include the opening cysteine and the closing phenylalanine or tryptophan. The D gene is left open where the match is weak. Clone sizes are given selectively: once, few, many, or a class where the clone is expanded.

>TRBV7-2|TRBJ2-6|-|-
TGTGCCAGCAGCTTAGGAGGAACCGGGGCCAACGTCCTGACTTTC
CASSLGGTGANVLTF
>TRBV19|TRBJ1-2|TRBD1|-
TGTGCCAGTAGTCCACGACAGGGGTTGTTGTCGGATGGCTACACCTTC
CASSPRQGLLSDGYTF
>TRBV7-9|TRBJ2-5|TRBD1|-
TGTGCCAGCAGCAGGGACAGCCAAGAGACCCAGTACTTC
CASSRDSQETQYF
>TRBV5-1|TRBJ2-7|TRBD1|-
TGCGCCAGCAGCTTGGGTCAACAGGGGTGGAACGAGCAGTACTTC
CASSLGQQGWNEQYF
>TRBV6-5|TRBJ1-2|-|-
TGTGCCAGCAGACTGACTGAGCTTTATGGCTACACCTTC
CASRLTELYGYTF
>TRBV4-1|TRBJ2-3|TRBD1|-
TGCGCCAGCAGCCAGGGACAGGGAAACACAGATACGCAGTATTTT
CASSQGQGNTDTQYF
>TRBV7-2|TRBJ2-2|TRBD1|-
TGTGCCGCACAGGGGATCAACACCGGGGAGCTGTTTTTT
CAAQGINTGELFF
>TRBV28|TRBJ2-5|TRBD2|-
TGTGCCAGCAGTTTCCTCTTCGCTAGCGGGGGAGAGACCCAGTACTTC
CASSFLFASGGETQYF
>TRBV7-3|TRBJ2-1|TRBD2|-
TGTGCCAGCAGCCCGAGGACTAGCAATGAGCAGTTCTTC
CASSPRTSNEQFF
>TRBV5-1|TRBJ2-1|-|-
TGCGCCAGCAGCACCGGGACTCTTTACAATGAGCAGTTCTTC
CASSTGTLYNEQFF
>TRBV10-3|TRBJ1-5|TRBD1|-
TGTGCCATCAGTGAGGCAATGATAGGGACAGGGTTTCAGCCCCAGCATTTT
CAISEAMIGTGFQPQHF
>TRBV5-4|TRBJ2-5|-|-
TGTGCCAGCAGCTTGGCCTGGACAAATGAAGAGACCCAGTACTTC
CASSLAWTNEETQYF
>TRBV6-5|TRBJ2-3|TRBD2|few
TGTGCCAGCAGTGGACTAGCGGGGGGGCCAGATACGCAGTATTTT
CASSGLAGGPDTQYF
>TRBV7-9|TRBJ1-6|-|-
TGTTCCAGCAGCTTAAGGAGCTCCTATAATTCACCCCTCCACTTT
CSSSLRSSYNSPLHF
>TRBV5-1|TRBJ1-4|TRBD1|-
TGCGCCAGCAGCGCCCAAAGACAGGGGCCTTCAACTAATGAAAAACTGTTTTTT
CASSAQRQGPSTNEKLFF
>TRBV10-3|TRBJ1-5|TRBD1|-
TGTGCCATCAGCGGGACAGGCAATCAGCCCCAGCATTTT
CAISGTGNQPQHF
>TRBV7-8|TRBJ2-7|TRBD2|-
TGTGCCAGCAGCTCCCGGGGGGATCCCTACGAGCAGTACTTC
CASSSRGDPYEQYF
>TRBV5-4|TRBJ2-7|-|few
TGTGCCAGCGGCCCTCAGGGCTTCTACGAGCAGTACTTC
CASGPQGFYEQYF
>TRBV7-9|TRBJ1-3|-|-
TGTGCCACCACAGAGACTGGAAACACCATATATTTT
CATTETGNTIYF
>TRBV28|TRBJ2-1|-|-
TGTGCCAGCAGTTTGCAGGACTTGGGGAATGAGCAGTTCTTC
CASSLQDLGNEQFF
>TRBV19|TRBJ1-1|-|-
TGTGCCAGTAGTATCGGGGGGAACACTGAAGCTTTCTTT
CASSIGGNTEAFF
>TRBV28|TRBJ2-7|TRBD1|-
TGTGCCAGCAGTACCTGGGACAGGGGTAGATACGAGCAGTACTTC
CASSTWDRGRYEQYF
>TRBV5-1|TRBJ1-6|-|once
TGCGCCAGCAGCTTGGACAGCTCCTATAATTCACCCCTCCACTTT
CASSLDSSYNSPLHF
>TRBV10-3|TRBJ1-2|-|-
TGTGCCATCGGGGCCCCTTATGGCTACACCTTC
CAIGAPYGYTF
>TRBV19|TRBJ2-1|TRBD2|-
TGTGCCAGTAGTATTTCTAGCGGGGGGGCTTTATTTCAGTTGCAGCAGTTCTTC
CASSISSGGALFQLQQFF
>TRBV4-1|TRBJ1-2|TRBD1|-
TGCGCCAGCAGCCAAGAGGAGGGGGCGGCTAACTATGGCTACACCTTC
CASSQEEGAANYGYTF
>TRBV29-1|TRBJ2-1|TRBD1|-
TGCAGCGTTGGGACAGGGGGCAATGAGCAGTTCTTC
CSVGTGGNEQFF
>TRBV7-8|TRBJ1-5|TRBD1|-
TGTGCCAGCAGCCGACAGGGGGATCAGCCCCAGCATTTT
CASSRQGDQPQHF
>TRBV6-1|TRBJ2-3|TRBD2|-
TGTGCCAGCAGTGAACCACTCTTACTAGCGGGGGCAGATACGCAGTATTTT
CASSEPLLLAGADTQYF
>TRBV19|TRBJ2-3|TRBD1|-
TGTGCCAGTAGTGAGACAGGGGTTCGCTCGACAGATACGCAGTATTTT
CASSETGVRSTDTQYF
>TRBV28|TRBJ1-3|TRBD1|-
TGTGCCAGCAGCAGCGGGACAGGCGACTCTGGAAACACCATATATTTT
CASSSGTGDSGNTIYF
>TRBV7-2|TRBJ1-2|-|few
TGTGCCAGCAGCTCCCATGGGGGCGCAGGATATGGCTACACCTTC
CASSSHGGAGYGYTF
>TRBV19|TRBJ1-1|-|once
TGTGCCAGTAGTATGCGAGGGAGGACTGAAGCTTTCTTT
CASSMRGRTEAFF
>TRBV7-9|TRBJ1-1|-|once
TGTGCCAGCAGCGGCAGAAGCGGGTGGGTCACTGAAGCTTTCTTT
CASSGRSGWVTEAFF
>TRBV5-1|TRBJ2-5|-|-
TGCGCCAGCAACGACTCGGGCGGGGAGACCCAGTACTTC
CASNDSGGETQYF
>TRBV5-1|TRBJ1-3|-|-
TGCGCCAGCAGCTTGGGTTGGCCCTCTGGAAACACCATATATTTT
CASSLGWPSGNTIYF
>TRBV6-5|TRBJ1-5|-|-
TGTCCAGGGGAAACATGGGGGAGGGATCAGCCCCAGCATTTT
CPGETWGRDQPQHF
>TRBV25-1|TRBJ1-1|TRBD1|-
TGTGCCACTAAGGGACAGGGGAACACTGAAGCTTTCTTT
CATKGQGNTEAFF
>TRBV6-5|TRBJ2-5|-|-
TGTGCCAGCAGTCGACTCCTCCGGGAGACCCAGTACTTC
CASSRLLRETQYF
>TRBV5-1|TRBJ1-1|TRBD1|-
TGCGCCAGCAGCCCTACGACAGGGACTAACACTGAAGCTTTCTTT
CASSPTTGTNTEAFF
>TRBV9|TRBJ2-3|-|-
TGTGCCAGCAGCGTAGGTCAGGCTAGCACAGATACGCAGTATTTT
CASSVGQASTDTQYF
>TRBV10-3|TRBJ2-2|-|-
TGTGCCATCAGTGAGCAGGGTTACACCGGGGAGCTGTTTTTT
CAISEQGYTGELFF
>TRBV30|TRBJ2-5|TRBD1|-
TGTGCCTGGAGTCCACCGGGGACAGTGGAAGAGACCCAGTACTTC
CAWSPPGTVEETQYF
>TRBV10-1|TRBJ1-6|-|-
TGCGCCAGCAGTCCCGCCTTTGAACACCTCCGATCACCCCTCCACTTT
CASSPAFEHLRSPLHF
>TRBV28|TRBJ1-5|-|-
TGTGCCAGCAGCATGGGTCAGGGAAGTCAGCCCCAGCATTTT
CASSMGQGSQPQHF
>TRBV2|TRBJ2-5|TRBD2|-
TGTGCCAGCAGTTTAGGACTAGATTGGACCCAGTACTTC
CASSLGLDWTQYF
>TRBV5-1|TRBJ2-5|TRBD2|once
TGCGCCAGCGGAGGGAGGGGTACTACCTGGGAGACCCAGTACTTC
CASGGRGTTWETQYF
>TRBV5-6|TRBJ1-4|-|few
TGTGCCAGCAGCTTGGGTTTCGGGGCAACTAATGAAAAACTGTTTTTT
CASSLGFGATNEKLFF
>TRBV19|TRBJ1-2|-|-
TGTGCCAGTAGTAATCAGGGAGGTATGATTAACTATGGCTACACCTTC
CASSNQGGMINYGYTF
>TRBV13|TRBJ2-7|-|-
TGTGCCAGCAGCCGCCAACTGTCAGGCGATCCCTACGAGCAGTACTTC
CASSRQLSGDPYEQYF